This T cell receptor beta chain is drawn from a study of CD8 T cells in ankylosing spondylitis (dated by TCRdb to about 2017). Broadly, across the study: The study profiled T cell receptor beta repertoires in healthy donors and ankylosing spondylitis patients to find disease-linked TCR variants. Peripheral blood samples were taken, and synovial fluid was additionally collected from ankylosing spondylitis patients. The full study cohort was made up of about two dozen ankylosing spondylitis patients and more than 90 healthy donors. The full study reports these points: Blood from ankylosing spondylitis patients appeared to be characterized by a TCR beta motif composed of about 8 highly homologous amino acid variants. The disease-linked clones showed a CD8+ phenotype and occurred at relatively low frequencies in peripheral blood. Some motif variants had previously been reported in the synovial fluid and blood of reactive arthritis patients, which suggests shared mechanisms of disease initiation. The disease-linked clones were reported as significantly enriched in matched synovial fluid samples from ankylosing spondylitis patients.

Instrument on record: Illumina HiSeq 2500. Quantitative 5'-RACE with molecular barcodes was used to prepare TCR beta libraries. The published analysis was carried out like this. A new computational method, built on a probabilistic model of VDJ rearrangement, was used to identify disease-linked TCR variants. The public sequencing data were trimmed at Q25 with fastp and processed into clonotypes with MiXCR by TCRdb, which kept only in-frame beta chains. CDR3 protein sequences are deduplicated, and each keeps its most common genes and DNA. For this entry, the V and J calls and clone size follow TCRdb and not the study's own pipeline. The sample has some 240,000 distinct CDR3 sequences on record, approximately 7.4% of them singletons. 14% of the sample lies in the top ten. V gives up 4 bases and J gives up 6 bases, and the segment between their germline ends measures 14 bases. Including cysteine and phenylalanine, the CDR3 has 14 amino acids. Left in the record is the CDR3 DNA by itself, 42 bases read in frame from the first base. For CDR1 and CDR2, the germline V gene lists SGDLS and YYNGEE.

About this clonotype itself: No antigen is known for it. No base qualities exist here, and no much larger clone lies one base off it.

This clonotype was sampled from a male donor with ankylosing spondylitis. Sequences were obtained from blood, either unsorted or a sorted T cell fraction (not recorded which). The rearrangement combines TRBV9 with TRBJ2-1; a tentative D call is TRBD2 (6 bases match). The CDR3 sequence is CASSPWRDVNEQFF. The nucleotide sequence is TGTGCCAGCAGCCCCTGGAGGGATGTCAATGAGCAGTTCTTC.